This entry lists 24 T cell receptor beta chains sequenced from one sample in a study of T cell changes during pregnancy in multiple sclerosis. Some clones are missing from TCRdb's copy, which holds only in-frame ones; the method was immunoSEQ multiplex PCR. The data hold about 93,000 clones, with 80% to 95% observed a single time. This specimen was peripheral blood, taken after pregnancy. Receptors originate from a female donor with multiple sclerosis, enrolled in a pregnancy study.

This clone was recorded a few times. The rearrangement links TRBV4-2 to TRBJ2-1; TRBD2 matches 11 bases. J was trimmed by 8 bases and V by 7 bases; bases with no gene match: 10. Germline V gene lookup returns CDR1 LGHNA and CDR2 YNFKEQ. The CDR3 contains 15 residues. CDR3 in amino acids: CASTRDSGRVYEQFF. CDR3 coding DNA: TGTGCCAGCACCCGGGATAGCGGGAGGGTCTATGAGCAGTTCTTC.

V gene TRBV28 combines with J gene TRBJ1-4, with 11 bases aligning to TRBD1. V lost 5 bases and J lost 4; bases outside the gene matches: 9. The CDR3 covers 17 residues. Germline V gene data show CDR1 as MDHEN and CDR2 as SYDVKM. Here the CDR3 reads CASSSTGQGVGNEKLFF. The CDR3 nucleotides are TGTGCCAGCAGTAGTACGGGACAGGGGGTCGGTAATGAAAAACTGTTTTTT.

The rearrangement links TRBV7-2 to TRBJ2-5, with 8 positions matching TRBD1. The germline gives CDR1 SGHTA, CDR2 FQGNSA. This CDR3 region has 14 residues. V shed 5 bases and J 4 bases; nucleotides not matched to a gene: 6. The CDR3 here is CASSQAGQGETQYF. CDR3 DNA sequence: TGTGCCAGCAGCCAAGCCGGACAGGGAGAGACCCAGTACTTC.

The chain carries TRBV27 and TRBJ2-3; 8 bases are shared with TRBD2. CDR3 length: 17 residues. The junction had 13 bases not matched to a gene; V was cut back by 5 bases and J by 3 bases. Germline CDR1 is MNHEY and CDR2 is SMNVEV (reference sequence). CDR3 protein: CASSPIIKREPTDTQYF. The CDR3, as DNA: TGTGCCAGCAGTCCCATAATTAAGCGGGAGCCAACAGATACGCAGTATTTT.

V and J are TRBV28 and TRBJ1-2; D gene uncertain. V lost 3 bases and J 4 bases, leaving 9 bases between the germline ends. The V gene's germline CDR1 is MDHEN and CDR2 SYDVKM. The CDR3 is 13 residues long. CDR3 sequence (DNA): TGTGCCAGCAGTTTCCCCAGGTTCTATGGCTACACCTTC. Residues: CASSFPRFYGYTF.

The V and J genes are TRBV5-1 and TRBJ2-5; D may be TRBD2 (5 bases). Per the germline V gene, CDR1 is SGHRS and CDR2 is YFSETQ. V was cut by 0 bases and J by 2 bases, with 11 bases left in between. The CDR3 spans 15 residues. CDR3: CASSLGGPWQETQYF. The CDR3 DNA reads as TGCGCCAGCAGCTTGGGAGGGCCGTGGCAAGAGACCCAGTACTTC.

Only a few counts were recorded for this clone. V is TRBV19 and J is TRBJ1-4, with TRBD1 as a possible D gene (6 bases). Deletions cut 7 bases from V and 0 bases from J, with 12 bases between. In germline, CDR1 is LNHDA, CDR2 SQIVND (reference sequence). The CDR3 length is 15 residues. The CDR3, as DNA: TGTGCCAGTAAATTACAGGGTGCAACTAATGAAAAACTGTTTTTT. Translating gives CASKLQGATNEKLFF.

The chain carries TRBV7-3 and TRBJ2-1; 9 bases line up with TRBD2. CDR1 is SGHTA and CDR2 is FQGTGA in the germline V gene. The CDR3 loop spans 16 amino acids. J lost 10 bases, V lost 2 bases, and 12 bases had no gene match. The CDR3 region has the DNA TGTGCCAGCAGCTTACAGGGTCTAGCGGGGAATGCGGAGCAGTTCTTC. This encodes CASSLQGLAGNAEQFF.

The chain carries TRBV2 and TRBJ2-5, with D possibly being TRBD2 (5 bases). The CDR3 extends over 13 amino acids. Germline V gives CDR1 SNHLY, CDR2 FYNNEI. Between the trimmed V and J ends, which lost 1 base and 10 bases, there was a span of 13 bases. The CDR3 loop reads CASSEGAGLDQYF. The CDR3 DNA is TGTGCCAGCAGTGAAGGGGCGGGCCTGGACCAGTACTTC.

The V gene is TRBV7-6, the J gene TRBJ1-1, with 8 bases matching TRBD1. The CDR3 sequence is 13 residues long. Trimming removed 4 bases from V and 6 bases from J; junction bases left unmatched: 4. Germline V gene data show CDR1 as SGHVS and CDR2 as FNYEAQ. CDR3 in amino acids: CASSSDRGAEAFF. CDR3 nucleotide sequence: TGTGCCAGCAGCTCCGACAGGGGCGCTGAAGCTTTCTTT.

The CDR3 DNA follows: TGCAGCGTTGAAGATGGTGGCCGAGGAAACACCATATATTTT. This encodes CSVEDGGRGNTIYF. The chain joins TRBV29-1 to TRBJ1-3, with unresolved D. Trimming stripped 0 bases from V and 4 bases from J, with 10 bases between. Germline V gene lookup returns CDR1 SQVTM and CDR2 ANQGSEA. CDR3 length: 14 residues. The full variable domain, its missing parts supplied by reference TRBV29-1 and TRBJ1-3, is SAVISQKPSRDICQRGTSLTIQCQVDSQVTMMFWYRQQPGQSLTLIATANQGSEATYESGFVIDKFPISRPNLTFSTLTVSNMSPEDSSIYLCSVEDGGRGNTIYFGEGSWLTVV.

This clone is a singleton in its sample. V and J are TRBV9 and TRBJ2-1, with 8 nucleotides matching TRBD2. V shed 0 bases and J 2 bases; nucleotides not matched to a gene: 7. CDR3 length: 17 residues. Germline CDR1 is SGDLS and CDR2 is YYNGEE. The CDR3 DNA is TGTGCCAGCAGCGTAGGGGCGGGGGGCCTTCCCTACAATGAGCAGTTCTTC. Translated, it gives CASSVGAGGLPYNEQFF.

The rearrangement joins TRBV5-1 to TRBJ1-2; D remains ambiguous. The CDR3 sequence is 13 residues long. The germline gives CDR1 SGHRS, CDR2 YFSETQ. V shed 0 bases and J shed 4 bases, with 7 bases lying between them. CDR3 sequence (DNA): TGCGCCAGCAGCTTGGTGGAGGGCTATGGCTACACCTTC. This translates into CASSLVEGYGYTF.

The chain employs TRBV6-1 and TRBJ1-2; D is unresolved. CDR3 length: 13 residues. Germline V gives CDR1 MNHNS, CDR2 SASEGT. V gave up 6 bases and J gave up 1 base, with 9 bases separating them. The chain's CDR3 is CASSFTDNYGYTF. As DNA, the CDR3 is TGTGCCAGCAGCTTCACAGATAACTATGGCTACACCTTC.

The genes are TRBV5-1 and TRBJ2-1; maybe TRBD1 (6 bases). The CDR3 sequence is 14 residues long. Trimming took 0 bases from V and 5 from J, leaving 9 bases between them. CDR1 is SGHRS and CDR2 is YFSETQ in the germline V gene. CDR3 sequence reads: CASSLGTADNEQFF. CDR3 nucleotide sequence: TGCGCCAGCAGCTTGGGGACAGCTGACAATGAGCAGTTCTTC.

The chain recombines TRBV11-2 with TRBJ1-2; no clear D. In germline, CDR1 is SGHAT, CDR2 FQNNGV. V shed 0 bases and J shed 5 bases, with 19 bases lying between them. The CDR3 loop spans 17 amino acids. The CDR3 DNA reads TGTGCCAGCAGCTTAGATCCCGCGGGGAGGAGGGAATATGGCTACACCTTC. The encoded protein is CASSLDPAGRREYGYTF. The full variable domain, completed using reference TRBV11-2 and TRBJ1-2, is EAGVAQSPRYKIIEKRQSVAFWCNPISGHATLYWYQQILGQGPKLLIQFQNNGVVDDSQLPKDRFSAERLKGVDSTLKIQPAKLEDSAVYLCASSLDPAGRREYGYTFGSGTRLTVV.

The table lists this clone with a count of one. The chain links TRBV27 to TRBJ1-2; D is undetermined. Trimming shortened V by 6 bases and J by 8 bases, and 19 bases separated the two germline ends. This CDR3 region has 14 residues. The germline gives CDR1 MNHEY, CDR2 SMNVEV (reference sequence). The DNA of the CDR3 is TGTGCCAGCAGGAGCGGGATGGAACGGAGGGGCTACACCTTC. It yields the protein CASRSGMERRGYTF.

The CDR3 here is CASTPERGQPQHF. The DNA for the CDR3 is TGTGCCAGTACCCCGGAAAGGGGTCAGCCCCAGCATTTT. The gene calls are TRBV19 and TRBJ1-5, with a tentative D call TRBD1 (5 bases). Between the trimmed V and J ends, which lost 7 bases and 6 bases, there was a span of 13 bases. Germline CDR1 LNHDA, CDR2 SQIVND (reference sequence). The CDR3 is made up of 13 amino acids.

The chain combines TRBV5-1 with TRBJ2-5, with 12 bases identical to TRBD2. Trimming at V came to 4 bases and at J to 6 bases, leaving 13 bases not matched to a gene. Looked up from germline, CDR1 is SGHRS and CDR2 is YFSETQ. The CDR3 has 17 amino acids. The chain's CDR3 is CASSPLAGGPGGQTQYF. The DNA of the CDR3 is TGCGCCAGCAGCCCCCTAGCGGGAGGGCCCGGAGGGCAGACCCAGTACTTC.

The chain has TRBV10-3 and TRBJ2-3; 12 positions agree with TRBD2. J was trimmed by 0 bases and V by 2 bases; bases with no gene match: 0. In germline, CDR1 is ENHRY, CDR2 SYGVKD. CDR3 size: 16 residues. The CDR3 DNA reads as TGTGCCATCAGTGAGGGGACTAGCGGGAGCACAGATACGCAGTATTTT. It encodes CAISEGTSGSTDTQYF.

J is TRBJ1-1 and V is TRBV9; TRBD1 aligns across 8 bases. Germline CDR1 is SGDLS and CDR2 is YYNGEE. V shed 6 bases, J shed 5 bases, and the junction held 9 bases outside the gene matches. The CDR3 loop spans 14 amino acids. Here the CDR3 reads CASTRQGAETEAFF. CDR3 sequence (DNA): TGTGCCAGCACGCGCCAGGGGGCGGAAACTGAAGCTTTCTTT.

The chain employs TRBV11-2 and TRBJ2-3; 7 bases are a match to TRBD2. The junction had 10 bases not matched to a gene; V was cut back by 8 bases and J by 2 bases. The CDR3 is 15 amino acids. From germline, CDR1 is SGHAT and CDR2 FQNNGV. DNA for the CDR3: TGTGCCAGCGTCTGGGGAGGGGCCTTCACAGATACGCAGTATTTT. Amino acids: CASVWGGAFTDTQYF.

CDR3 in amino acids: CASSGLAGGLSSYEQYF. CDR3 DNA sequence: TGTGCCAGCTCGGGACTAGCGGGAGGGTTAAGCTCCTACGAGCAGTACTTC. The chain recombines TRBV18 with TRBJ2-7, with 16 bases aligning to TRBD2. The germline V gene encodes CDR1 KGHSH and CDR2 LQKENI. V lost 6 bases to trimming and J lost 0 bases; unmatched junction nucleotides: 5. The CDR3 runs 17 residues.

The chain has TRBV2 and TRBJ1-1; D is uncertain. The CDR3 is 14 residues long. Germline CDR1 is SNHLY and CDR2 is FYNNEI. The ends were cut back, 8 bases at V and 2 bases at J, with 15 bases in the middle. The CDR3: CASERKTGNTEAFF. In DNA, the CDR3 is TGTGCCAGCGAGCGTAAGACGGGAAACACTGAAGCTTTCTTT.